Listed here is a single T cell receptor beta chain. Germline V gives CDR1 GTSNPN, CDR2 SVGIG (reference sequence). V was shortened by 0 bases and J by 6 bases, with 9 bases between the two germline ends. The CDR3 spans 13 residues. TCRdb's table, derived via immunoSEQ multiplex PCR, lists solely in-frame clones and lacks some. In the table there are fewer than 70,000 clones, approximately 92% of which are singletons. The record originates from a study of T cell changes during pregnancy in multiple sclerosis. Source: peripheral blood, taken in the second trimester of pregnancy. The rearrangement joins TRBV30 to TRBJ2-1, with D hard to call. The sequence derives from a female donor in good health, enrolled as a control in a pregnancy study. DNA for the CDR3: TGTGCCTGGAGTGTAGCTGGAGCCAATGAGCAGTTCTTC. The encoded protein is CAWSVAGANEQFF.